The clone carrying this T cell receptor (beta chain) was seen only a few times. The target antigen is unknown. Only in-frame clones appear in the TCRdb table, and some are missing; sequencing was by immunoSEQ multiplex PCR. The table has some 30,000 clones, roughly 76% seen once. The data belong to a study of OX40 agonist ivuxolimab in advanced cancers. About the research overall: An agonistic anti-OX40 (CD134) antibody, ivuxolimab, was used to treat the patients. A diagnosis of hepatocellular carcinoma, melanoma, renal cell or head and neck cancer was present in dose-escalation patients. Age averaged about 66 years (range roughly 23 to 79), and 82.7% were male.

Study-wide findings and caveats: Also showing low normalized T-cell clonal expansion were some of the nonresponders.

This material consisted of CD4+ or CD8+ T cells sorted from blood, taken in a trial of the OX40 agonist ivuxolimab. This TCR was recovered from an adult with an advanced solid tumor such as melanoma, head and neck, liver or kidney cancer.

In DNA form, the CDR3 reads TGTGCCAGCAGACCCCGCTATGCAGATACGCAGTATTTT. Amino acid sequence: CASRPRYADTQYF. V usage is TRBV5-4 and J usage is TRBJ2-3; D gene unclear. CDR3 length: 13 residues. Germline V gene sequence: CDR1 SGHNT, CDR2 YYREEE (reference sequence). V lost 5 bases and J lost 4, with 11 bases in between.